What follows describes a single TCR beta chain. Antigen unknown. This may arise from a read error, as a much more abundant clone is one base away. This sample is drawn from a study of neurological immune-mediated disorders. About the study: Among the roughly 35 patients with multiple sclerosis, roughly 31 were relapsing-remitting, while 3 were secondary progressive.

Points from the study as a whole: The study found the most TCR clonal expansion in HTLV-1-associated myelopathy and the least in multiple sclerosis, below healthy controls.

5'RACE with 10-nucleotide random UMIs produced the cDNA. TCRdb redid the calling of the 5' RACE reads with MiXCR, one entry per CDR3 protein. Among roughly 43,000 distinct CDR3 sequences listed, about 1.8% were seen once. Germline lookup yields CDR1 SNHLY and CDR2 FYNNEI. Trimming at V came to 2 bases and at J to 10 bases, leaving 9 bases not matched to a gene. The CDR3 covers 15 residues. Sequencing input: PBMCs. The origin of this receptor is a woman aged 35 to 49 with multiple sclerosis. J is TRBJ2-4 and V is TRBV2; 9 positions agree with TRBD2. Here the CDR3 reads CASSESLAGAEIQYF. For the CDR3, the DNA is TGTGCCAGCAGTGAATCATTAGCGGGGGCGGAAATTCAGTACTTC.